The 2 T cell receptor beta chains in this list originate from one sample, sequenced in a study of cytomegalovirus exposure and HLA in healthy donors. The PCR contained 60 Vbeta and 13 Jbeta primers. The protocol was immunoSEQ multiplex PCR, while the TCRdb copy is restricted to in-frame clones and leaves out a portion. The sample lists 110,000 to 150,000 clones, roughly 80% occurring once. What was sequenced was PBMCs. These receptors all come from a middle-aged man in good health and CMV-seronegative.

The CDR3 here is CASSSTTSAGNGYTF. CDR3 nucleotides: TGTGCCAGCAGCTCTACCACCTCGGCGGGGAATGGCTACACCTTC. The V call is TRBV7-2, the J call TRBJ1-2, with D hard to call. V dropped 4 bases and J dropped 6 bases, with 18 bases sitting between them. The CDR3 is 15 amino acids. Germline V CDR1 and CDR2: SGHTA, FQGNSA.

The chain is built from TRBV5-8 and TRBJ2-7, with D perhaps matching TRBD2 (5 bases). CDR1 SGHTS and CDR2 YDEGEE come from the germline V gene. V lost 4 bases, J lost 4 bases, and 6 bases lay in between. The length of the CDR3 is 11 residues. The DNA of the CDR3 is TGTGCCAGCAGCCCGGGATACGAGCAGTACTTC. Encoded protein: CASSPGYEQYF.